Listed below are T cell receptor beta chains from one sample, sequenced in a study of cytomegalovirus exposure and HLA in healthy donors. Method: immunoSEQ multiplex PCR; TCRdb's copy keeps in-frame clones and lacks some. Of about 100,000 clones listed, just under 95% are singletons. Sequenced material: PBMCs. The source of these receptors is a woman between 18 and 29 years old in good health and CMV-seronegative. The CDR3 runs from the conserved cysteine through the conserved F or W. The D gene is left open where the match is weak. For some rows the clone size is stated as once, few or many, or as a class when expanded; others skip it.

14 | TRBJ1-4 | . | . | TRBV5-1 | TGCGCCAGCAGCTTGGCCTCTCTTAATGAAAAACTGTTTTTT | CASSLASLNEKLFF
17 | TRBJ2-2 | once | . | TRBV11-2 | TGTGCCAGCAGCTTATATTTTAGGGCTTTCGGGGACGGGGAGCTGTTTTTT | CASSLYFRAFGDGELFF
18 | TRBJ2-1 | once | TRBD2 | TRBV19 | TGTGCCAGTAGTCCTGGGACTAGCGGGAGAGGATCCTACAATGAGCAGTTCTTC | CASSPGTSGRGSYNEQFF
16 | TRBJ2-3 | . | . | TRBV29-1 | TGCAGCGTCCGGGGTGGCCAACACGCAAACACAGATACGCAGTATTTT | CSVRGGQHANTDTQYF
13 | TRBJ1-1 | once | . | TRBV29-1 | TGCAGCGTGCCCCAGGGGACCCACACTGAAGCTTTCTTT | CSVPQGTHTEAFF
12 | TRBJ1-1 | . | . | TRBV25-1 | TGTGCCAGCAGATCGGGAAGCACTGAAGCTTTCTTT | CASRSGSTEAFF
19 | TRBJ1-2 | . | TRBD1 | TRBV6-4 | TGTGCCAGCAGTGACTTGGACTACAGAGGACAGGGTGGGTTCTATGGCTACACCTTC | CASSDLDYRGQGGFYGYTF
14 | TRBJ2-7 | . | TRBD1 | TRBV25-1 | TGTGCCAGCACCCCGGGACAGACCTCCTACGAGCAGTACTTC | CASTPGQTSYEQYF
15 | TRBJ1-1 | . | . | TRBV7-8 | TGTGCCACCCTGGGGGCGGAGGCTATGAACACTGAAGCTTTCTTT | CATLGAEAMNTEAFF
13 | TRBJ1-1 | . | . | TRBV19 | TGTGCCAGTAGGTCCGGAGAGGGCACTGAAGCTTTCTTT | CASRSGEGTEAFF
14 | TRBJ1-2 | . | TRBD1 | TRBV5-4 | TGTGCCAGCAGCCTGGAGCAGGGGGCCTATGGCTACACCTTC | CASSLEQGAYGYTF
16 | TRBJ1-6 | . | . | TRBV4-1 | TGCGCCAGCAGCCAAGATGCAAGACCGGGGAATTCACCCCTCCACTTT | CASSQDARPGNSPLHF
16 | TRBJ2-2 | . | TRBD2 | TRBV9 | TGTGCCAGCAGCGGAGCCTGGGGGGGGAACACCGGGGAGCTGTTTTTT | CASSGAWGGNTGELFF
16 | TRBJ1-1 | . | TRBD1 | TRBV5-6 | TGTGCCAGCAGCCGCCAAACCGGGACAGGTTTCACTGAAGCTTTCTTT | CASSRQTGTGFTEAFF
15 | TRBJ2-5 | . | TRBD2 | TRBV7-3 | TGTGCCAGCAGCCCACTAGCGGGGGTACAGGAGACCCAGTACTTC | CASSPLAGVQETQYF
13 | TRBJ2-1 | . | . | TRBV12-5 | TGTGCTAGTGGTGAACCCCCCAGGGGTAAGCAGTTCTTC | CASGEPPRGKQFF
16 | TRBJ2-1 | . | . | TRBV5-1 | TGCGCCAGCAGCTTGGGACTTGCGAGCTCCTACAATGAGCAGTTCTTC | CASSLGLASSYNEQFF
13 | TRBJ1-2 | . | TRBD1 | TRBV28 | TGTGCCACCGGGGGAGACAGGGGGTATGGCTACACCTTC | CATGGDRGYGYTF
13 | TRBJ1-3 | . | TRBD1 | TRBV6-5 | TGTGCCAGCAGTCAGGGGGCTGGAAACACCATATATTTT | CASSQGAGNTIYF
12 | TRBJ2-7 | . | . | TRBV9 | TGTGCCAGCAGCGTGGATACAGGCGAGCAGTACTTC | CASSVDTGEQYF
18 | TRBJ2-1 | . | . | TRBV15 | TGTGCCACCAGCAGAGAAAGGCTTCCGGGTAGCTCCTACAATGAGCAGTTCTTC | CATSRERLPGSSYNEQFF
14 | TRBJ1-1 | . | TRBD1 | TRBV9 | TGTGCCAGCAGCCCTGGGGACAGCAACACTGAAGCTTTCTTT | CASSPGDSNTEAFF
14 | TRBJ2-5 | once | TRBD2 | TRBV6-4 | TGTGCCAGCAGTGGGACTAGCGAGTCAGAGACCCAGTACTTC | CASSGTSESETQYF